This T cell receptor (beta chain) was captured in a study of blood T cell repertoires in COVID-19. Study details: Nucleic acid was either cDNA or gDNA, and it came from T cells, B-cell-depleted T cells, or PBMCs.

Clones were sequenced by immunoSEQ multiplex PCR, and TCRdb holds only the in-frame ones, with some missing. The table shows about 82,000 clones, with roughly 80% occurring only once. The V end was cut by 4 bases, the J end by 0 bases, with 16 bases between. From germline, CDR1 is SGDLS and CDR2 YYNGEE. This CDR3 comprises 17 residues. This clone was detected once. This sequence was found in a woman in her thirties or forties with active or convalescent COVID-19. Material: peripheral blood. The chain recombines TRBV9 with TRBJ1-4; tentative D call: TRBD1 (5 bases). CDR3 in DNA: TGTGCCAGCAGCCTACGGGGGGGAAGGTCAACTAATGAAAAACTGTTTTTT. Protein: CASSLRGGRSTNEKLFF.